Below, 16 T cell receptor beta chains from the same sample are listed, as sequenced in a study of T cell repertoires in cytomegalovirus infection. Each CDR3 protein is one row after TCRdb ran MiXCR on the reads. The repertoire holds 200,000 or so distinct CDR3 sequences, with roughly 27% as singletons. The sequencing input was PBMCs. These receptors came from a human donor in good health (CMV status not recorded). Some clones in this sample may be carry-over from other donors' samples.

This clonotype was detected a few times. The CDR3 here is CAIGRGSGPYEAFF. The CDR3, as DNA: TGTGCCATCGGGAGAGGTTCGGGGCCTTATGAAGCTTTCTTT. This rearrangement joins TRBV10-3 to TRBJ1-1; tentative D call: TRBD1 (5 bases). The CDR3 covers 14 residues. Germline-derived CDR1 and CDR2 are ENHRY and SYGVKD. Trimming took 8 bases from V and 7 from J, leaving 20 bases between them.

The V gene is TRBV5-4, the J gene TRBJ2-7; D possibly corresponds to TRBD1 (6 bases). The V end lost 3 bases, the J end lost 2 bases, and 12 bases lay between the germline ends. The CDR3 loop spans 14 amino acids. The germline CDR1 and CDR2 sequences are SGHNT and YYREEE (reference sequence). The CDR3 coding sequence is TGTGCCAGCAGCTCCCCCGACAGGCCCTACGAGCAGTACTTC. Translated, it gives CASSSPDRPYEQYF.

This clonotype was picked up many times. This sequence joins TRBV12-3 or TRBV12-4 and TRBJ1-1; 9 nucleotides align to TRBD1. The CDR3 contains 15 residues. V was clipped by 6 bases and J by 3 bases; unmatched bases: 8. The CDR3 DNA sequence: TGTGCCAGCAGCCCTCCGGGACAGGGCTACACTGAAGCTTTCTTT. Protein product: CASSPPGQGYTEAFF.

A word on this clonotype: A read error may explain this, as a much larger clone is one base away. The gene calls are TRBV7-2 and TRBJ1-4, with 7 bases lining up with TRBD1. Germline lookup yields CDR1 SGHTA and CDR2 FQGNSA. The CDR3 is 16 amino acids. The CDR3 loop is CVSSLNRQGTNEKLFF. The CDR3 nucleotides read TGTGTCAGCAGCTTAAATCGACAGGGTACTAATGAAAAACTGTTTTTT.

In nucleotides, the CDR3 is TGTGCCAGTAGTATAAGTCTCCGACAGGCGGATGGCTACACCTTC. Translation: CASSISLRQADGYTF. V usage is TRBV19 and J usage is TRBJ1-2, with D perhaps matching TRBD1 (6 bases). From germline, CDR1 is LNHDA and CDR2 SQIVND (reference sequence). This CDR3 contains 15 residues. V lost 2 bases, J lost 6 bases, and 16 bases lay in between. The variable domain in full, with the rest retrieved from reference TRBV19 and TRBJ1-2, is DGGITQSPKYLFRKEGQNVTLSCEQNLNHDAMYWYRQDPGQGLRLIYYSQIVNDFQKGDIAEGYSVSREKKESFPLTVTSAQKNPTAFYLCASSISLRQADGYTFGSGTRLTVV.

This clonotype was recorded a few times. This chain uses TRBV19 with TRBJ2-7; 7 nucleotides align to TRBD2. CDR1 LNHDA and CDR2 SQIVND come from the germline V gene (reference sequence). The CDR3 is 17 amino acids. The V gene end was trimmed by 10 bases and the J gene end by 0 bases; junction bases not matched to a gene: 18. As DNA, the CDR3 is TGTGCCACCCAGAAGGTTAGCGGGCCCGAAAGCTCCTACGAGCAGTACTTC. Encoded protein: CATQKVSGPESSYEQYF. Together with reference TRBV19 and TRBJ2-7, the CDR3 gives the full variable domain: DGGITQSPKYLFRKEGQNVTLSCEQNLNHDAMYWYRQDPGQGLRLIYYSQIVNDFQKGDIAEGYSVSREKKESFPLTVTSAQKNPTAFYLCATQKVSGPESSYEQYFGPGTRLTVT.

There are a few counts of this clonotype. This chain uses TRBV5-1 with TRBJ2-1, with D perhaps TRBD2 (6 bases). Trimming cost V 5 bases and J 6 bases, with 12 bases left between them. The CDR3 is 13 residues long. The germline gives CDR1 SGHRS, CDR2 YFSETQ. The CDR3 sequence is CASRPGTVNEQFF. The CDR3 DNA sequence: TGCGCCAGCAGGCCCGGGACTGTCAATGAGCAGTTCTTC.

This clonotype was picked up one time. In DNA form, the CDR3 reads TGCAGTGCTCAACAGGAGGTGAATCAGCCCCAGCATTTT. Amino acid sequence: CSAQQEVNQPQHF. V usage is TRBV20-1 and J usage is TRBJ1-5; D is possibly TRBD1 (5 bases). The CDR3 runs 13 residues. CDR1 is DFQATT, CDR2 SNEGSKA, per germline (reference sequence). V lost 5 bases to trimming and J lost 4 bases, with 12 bases between them.

This chain joins TRBV6-5 and TRBJ2-7, with D unclear. CDR1 MNHEY and CDR2 SVGAGI come from the germline V gene. The ends were cut back, 3 bases at V and 0 bases at J, with 9 bases in the middle. The CDR3 totals 14 residues. The CDR3 bases are TGTGCCAGCAGTTATGGGCCGAGCTCCTACGAGCAGTACTTC. Amino acids: CASSYGPSSYEQYF.

In this sample, this clonotype turned up many times. The chain employs TRBV7-2 and TRBJ1-2, with 7 bases matching TRBD1. The J segment lost 5 bases and the V segment lost 1 base, leaving 4 bases of the junction unmatched. CDR3 length: 14 amino acids. Germline lookup yields CDR1 SGHTA and CDR2 FQGNSA. Written as DNA, the CDR3 is TGTGCCAGCAGCTTAGACAGGGGTGGATATGGCTACACCTTC. Its protein is CASSLDRGGYGYTF.

As concerns this clonotype: At one of its ends the junction is not consistent with the germline gene, which may arise from a read error. The chain links TRBV7-3 to TRBJ2-7, with TRBD1 matching over 9 bases. This CDR3 contains 15 residues. Germline V gene sequence: CDR1 SGHTA, CDR2 FQGTGA. CDR3 sequence: CASSRGTGKFYGQYF. CDR3 nucleotides: TGTGCCAGCAGCCGCGGGACAGGGAAATTTTACGGGCAGTACTTC.

The chain uses TRBV18 and TRBJ1-6; 8 bases are a match to TRBD1. J was trimmed by 5 bases and V by 4 bases; bases with no gene match: 4. Germline CDR1 is KGHSH and CDR2 is LQKENI. This CDR3 has 15 residues. CDR3 protein: CASSQDRGDNSPLHF. The CDR3 region has the DNA TGTGCCAGCTCACAAGACAGGGGCGATAATTCACCCCTCCACTTT.

This clonotype has a count of ten or more. The V and J genes are TRBV7-8 and TRBJ2-1, with 12 bases identical to TRBD1. Germline loops: CDR1 SGHVS, CDR2 FQNEAQ. The length of the CDR3 is 15 residues. The ends lost 6 bases at V and 8 bases at J; junction bases unmatched: 8. CDR3 coding DNA: TGTGCCAGCAGGCCCCGGGACAGGGGGCTTTATGAGCAGTTCTTC. Its translation: CASRPRDRGLYEQFF.

The V gene is TRBV28, the J gene TRBJ2-3, with D possibly being TRBD2 (5 bases). V lost 6 bases, J lost 4 bases, and 8 bases lay in between. Germline assignment: CDR1 MDHEN and CDR2 SYDVKM. The length of the CDR3 is 12 residues. The CDR3 protein is CASSVASDTQYF. CDR3 coding DNA: TGTGCCAGCAGCGTAGCGTCAGATACGCAGTATTTT.

The rearrangement joins TRBV5-1 to TRBJ1-2, with unresolved D. Germline lookup yields CDR1 SGHRS and CDR2 YFSETQ. V dropped 0 bases and J dropped 2 bases, with 5 bases sitting between them. This CDR3 is built from 13 residues. Written as DNA, the CDR3 is TGCGCCAGCAGCTTGGCTGACAACTATGGCTACACCTTC. This gives the protein CASSLADNYGYTF.

A few counts support this clonotype. This chain uses TRBV12-3 or TRBV12-4 with TRBJ1-6; the D is unclear. The V end was cut by 3 bases, the J end by 7 bases, with 10 bases between. The CDR3 consists of 14 residues. The CDR3 DNA is TGTGCCAGCAGTTTGGGCAGCCAGAATTCACCCCTCCACTTT. Its translation: CASSLGSQNSPLHF.